A selection of T cell receptor beta chains follows, all from one sample in a study of blood T cell repertoires in COVID-19. Profiling relied on immunoSEQ multiplex PCR, and the TCRdb table lists in-frame clones only, not all of them. The repertoire holds roughly 90,000 clones, with approximately 80% as singletons. The sequenced material came from peripheral blood. The receptor source for this set is a woman aged 70-85 years with acute or convalescent COVID-19. Each CDR3 is given with its conserved first and last residue. A D gene is named only where the DNA matches it firmly. Only part of the rows carry a size: once, few, many, or a class if the clone is expanded.

>TRBV5-1|.|TRBJ2-5|TRBD1
TGCGCCAGCAGCCCCTCCGGGACAGAAGAGACCCAGTACTTC
CASSPSGTEETQYF
>TRBV27|.|TRBJ2-7|.
TGTGCCAGCAGGAGGACTGCGACCTACGAGCAGTACTTC
CASRRTATYEQYF
>TRBV12-1|.|TRBJ1-2|.
TGTGCCAGCAGCTCAGACAGTACGAAGAACTATGGCTACACCTTC
CASSSDSTKNYGYTF
>TRBV7-6|.|TRBJ2-5|.
TGTGCCAGCAGCCGTAGTAGACAGGAGACCCAGTACTTC
CASSRSRQETQYF
>TRBV6-5|.|TRBJ1-2|TRBD1
TGTGCCGCGGGGACAGACAACTATGGCTACACCTTC
CAAGTDNYGYTF
>TRBV6-5|.|TRBJ2-1|.
TGTGCCAGCACGCCAATCAGCTCCTACAATGAGCAGTTCTTC
CASTPISSYNEQFF
>TRBV7-3|.|TRBJ1-2|TRBD1
TGTGCCAGCAGCTTAACCTCCGGGACAGACTATGGCTACACCTTC
CASSLTSGTDYGYTF
>TRBV6-5|.|TRBJ2-3|.
TGTGCCAGCAGTTACTACAGCTCCACAGATACGCAGTATTTT
CASSYYSSTDTQYF
>TRBV28|.|TRBJ2-1|.
TGTGCCAGCAGATTAGGCTTGGGCTGGGAGCAGTTCTTC
CASRLGLGWEQFF
>TRBV5-1|.|TRBJ2-1|TRBD1
TGCGCCAGCAGCGGACAGGGACGCAATGAGCAGTTCTTC
CASSGQGRNEQFF
>TRBV6-5|.|TRBJ1-4|TRBD1
TGTGCCAGCACCGGGACAGCCGAAAAACTGTTTTTT
CASTGTAEKLFF
>TRBV19|.|TRBJ1-4|TRBD1
TGTGCCAGTAGCTCTTACGGGACAGGGAATGAAAAACTGTTTTTT
CASSSYGTGNEKLFF
>TRBV7-9|few|TRBJ1-1|.
TGTGCCAGCGCGGACGGGATGAACACTGAAGCTTTCTTT
CASADGMNTEAFF
>TRBV10-3|.|TRBJ1-5|.
TGTGCCATCAGTGACAGGGTCCAGAATCAGCCCCAGCATTTT
CAISDRVQNQPQHF
>TRBV4-2|.|TRBJ2-2|.
TGTGCCAGCAGCCAAGATCTACGTGGGACAAACACCGGGGAGCTGTTTTTT
CASSQDLRGTNTGELFF
>TRBV6-2/TRBV6-3|.|TRBJ2-7|.
TGTGCCAGCAGTTACCGGGGGTTCTACGAGCAGTACTTC
CASSYRGFYEQYF
>TRBV6-5|.|TRBJ1-1|.
TGTGCCAGCACCACATCACAGGGGAACACTGAAGCTTTCTTT
CASTTSQGNTEAFF
>TRBV7-8|few|TRBJ1-1|.
TGTGCCAGCAACAGGGCCAGGCTGAACACTGAAGCTTTCTTT
CASNRARLNTEAFF
>TRBV4-2|.|TRBJ2-3|TRBD2
TGTGCCAGCAGCCTCACAATAGGACTAGCGGGGGATAGCACAGATACGCAGTATTTT
CASSLTIGLAGDSTDTQYF
>TRBV5-4|.|TRBJ1-1|TRBD1
TGTGCCAGCAGCCCAGGACAGGGCGACATGAACACTGAAGCTTTCTTT
CASSPGQGDMNTEAFF
>TRBV6-5|.|TRBJ1-1|.
TGTGCCAGCAGTCAGCAGGCGCTCAACACTGAAGCTTTCTTT
CASSQQALNTEAFF
>TRBV7-6|.|TRBJ1-1|TRBD1
TGTGCCAGCAGCGGACAGGGAGTCACTGAAGCTTTCTTT
CASSGQGVTEAFF
>TRBV5-1|.|TRBJ2-7|.
TGCGCCAGCAGCTTCGGAGCCGCCTCCTACGAGCAGTACTTC
CASSFGAASYEQYF
>TRBV7-9|.|TRBJ1-2|TRBD1
TGTGCCGGACTCTCCTCCGGGACAGACTATGGCTACACCTTC
CAGLSSGTDYGYTF
>TRBV4-1|.|TRBJ2-3|TRBD1
TGCGCCAGCAGCTTGGCCGGGACAGGGAGCACAGATACGCAGTATTTT
CASSLAGTGSTDTQYF
>TRBV6-5|.|TRBJ1-6|.
TGTGCCAGCAGTCGCTCCGGGGGGGAGTCACCCCTCCACTTT
CASSRSGGESPLHF
>TRBV7-2|.|TRBJ2-1|TRBD1
TGTGCCAGCAGTCGATTCTCAGGGGGCTTAGATGAGCAGTTCTTC
CASSRFSGGLDEQFF
>TRBV9|.|TRBJ1-5|.
TGTGCCAGCAGCCGGGGGTCCTTTAGCAATCAGCCCCAGCATTTT
CASSRGSFSNQPQHF
>TRBV24-1|.|TRBJ2-3|TRBD2
TGTGCCACCAGTGATACCGGGACTAGACCAGATACGCAGTATTTT
CATSDTGTRPDTQYF
>TRBV5-1|.|TRBJ1-1|.
TGCGCCAGCGCCATAGACACTGAAGCTTTCTTT
CASAIDTEAFF
>TRBV3-1/TRBV3-2|.|TRBJ2-1|TRBD2
TGTGCCAGCAGGCAGGGAGGGGATGATGAGCAGTTCTTC
CASRQGGDDEQFF
>TRBV3-1/TRBV3-2|.|TRBJ2-1|TRBD2
TGTGCCAGCAGCGGCGACGGTAGCGGGGTAAGAGAGCAGTTCTTC
CASSGDGSGVREQFF
>TRBV6-6|few|TRBJ1-1|.
TGTGCCAGCAGTTGGACAGCGAACACTGAAGCTTTCTTT
CASSWTANTEAFF
>TRBV29-1|.|TRBJ2-1|.
TGCAGCGTTCAGACGGGTGCTGGTTACAATGAGCAGTTCTTC
CSVQTGAGYNEQFF
>TRBV7-8|.|TRBJ2-1|TRBD2
TGTGCCAGCAGCCCCACCGGGACTAGCGGGTACAATGAGCAGTTCTTC
CASSPTGTSGYNEQFF
>TRBV29-1|.|TRBJ1-2|.
TGCAGCGTTATAAGACAGAATTCTAACTATGGCTACACCTTC
CSVIRQNSNYGYTF
>TRBV27|.|TRBJ2-3|TRBD2
TGTGCCAGCAGTCTACGGGGAGCGGGGGTGACAGATACGCAGTATTTT
CASSLRGAGVTDTQYF
>TRBV7-3|.|TRBJ1-1|.
TGTGCCAGCAGCTACCAAGGGCAGGGAACTGAAGCTTTCTTT
CASSYQGQGTEAFF
>TRBV18|once|TRBJ1-3|.
TGTGCCAGCTCACCCCGCCCGTTTGTCGAGGTCTCTGGAAACACCATATATTTT
CASSPRPFVEVSGNTIYF
>TRBV11-3|.|TRBJ2-5|TRBD2
TGTGCCAGCAGCTTAGGCGGGGGGCTCCAAGAGACCCAGTACTTC
CASSLGGGLQETQYF
>TRBV6-5|.|TRBJ2-5|TRBD2
TGTGCCAGCAGTTACTCCATTAGCGGGGGAGAAGAGACCCAGTACTTC
CASSYSISGGEETQYF
>TRBV30|.|TRBJ1-1|.
TGTGCCTGCCTCAGGGAGGGCGCTTTCTTT
CACLREGAFF
>TRBV6-6|.|TRBJ1-2|.
TGTGCCAGCAGTCCAATGGGGGCAGGGGTCTATGGCTACACCTTC
CASSPMGAGVYGYTF
>TRBV6-5|.|TRBJ1-1|TRBD1
TGTGCCAGCTCAAATGCAGGGGGCAACACTGAAGCTTTCTTT
CASSNAGGNTEAFF
>TRBV24-1|.|TRBJ1-5|.
TGTGCCACCAGTGATTTGTTGCAGAATAGCAATCAGCCCCAGCATTTT
CATSDLLQNSNQPQHF
>TRBV30|.|TRBJ1-2|.
TGTGCCGAATGGAGTAGGCAGTCCGCTTCGAACTATGGCTACACCTTC
CAEWSRQSASNYGYTF
>TRBV11-2|.|TRBJ1-3|.
TGTGCCAGCAGCAGTCTAGGGGGAGGAAACACCATATATTTT
CASSSLGGGNTIYF
>TRBV5-1|.|TRBJ2-3|.
TGCGCCAGCAGCGGACTCGGACAGTCGACGGGTACGCAGTATTTT
CASSGLGQSTGTQYF
>TRBV5-4|once|TRBJ2-7|TRBD2
TGTGCCAGCAGTTTTACTAGCGGGACTCTCTACGAGCAGTACTTC
CASSFTSGTLYEQYF
>TRBV5-6|.|TRBJ1-5|TRBD1
TGTGCCAGCAGCCAGGGGGGCAATCAGCCCCAGCATTTT
CASSQGGNQPQHF
>TRBV27|.|TRBJ1-2|.
TGTGCCAGCAGGAGACGGGGGGAGGCCGACTATGGCTACACCTTC
CASRRRGEADYGYTF
>TRBV10-3|.|TRBJ2-1|.
TGTGCCATCCAGTCACAGGTGGAAATAGAGAATGAGCAGTTCTTC
CAIQSQVEIENEQFF
>TRBV18|.|TRBJ2-2|.
TGTGCCAGCACCGGTTCCGGGGAGCTGTTTTTT
CASTGSGELFF
>TRBV11-2|.|TRBJ1-3|.
TGTGCCAGCAGTCCTTCGGGGGAGATCTCTGAAAACACCATATATTTT
CASSPSGEISENTIYF
>TRBV19|once|TRBJ1-2|.
TGTGCCAGTAGTATTCTTACAGAGTATGGCTACACCTTC
CASSILTEYGYTF
>TRBV7-3|few|TRBJ2-2|TRBD1
TGTGCCAGCAGCTCGGACAGGGGCACCGGGGAGCTGTTTTTT
CASSSDRGTGELFF
>TRBV30|.|TRBJ1-1|TRBD1
TGTGCCTGGAGCCTCCGGACAGGGGGCAGGACTGAAGCTTTCTTT
CAWSLRTGGRTEAFF
>TRBV15|.|TRBJ1-2|TRBD1
TGTGCCACCAGCAGAGGAGGGGGCTCCAGTGATGGCTACACCTTC
CATSRGGGSSDGYTF
>TRBV2|.|TRBJ2-1|.
TGTGCCAGCAGTGACGCGGGACCTTGGGCCTACAATGAGCAGTTCTTC
CASSDAGPWAYNEQFF
>TRBV5-1|.|TRBJ1-1|.
TGCGCCAGCAGATGGGACACGGACACTGAAGCTTTCTTT
CASRWDTDTEAFF